These T cell receptor beta chains were read from a single sample in a study of CD8 T cells in ankylosing spondylitis. TCRdb processed the 5' RACE reads anew with MiXCR; each CDR3 protein has one entry. The data show 250,000 to 300,000 distinct CDR3 sequences, with around 20% seen just once and around 8% held by the top ten. Material for sequencing was blood, either unsorted or a sorted T cell fraction (not recorded which). These receptor sequences come from a male donor with ankylosing spondylitis or in good health (not recorded which). Each CDR3 is given with its conserved first and last residue. Each record gives: D gene, V gene, clone size, J gene, CDR3 DNA, CDR3 protein. A D gene is named only where the DNA matches it firmly. Expanded clones get a size class; other rows say once, few or many, or leave the size out.

d_call: NA; v_call: TRBV12-3/TRBV12-4; clone_size: NA; j_call: TRBJ1-2; cdr3_nt: TGTGCCAGCAGTTTGCGCCCCCGGACACACGATGATGGCTACACCTTC; cdr3_aa: CASSLRPRTHDDGYTF
d_call: TRBD1; v_call: TRBV6-5; clone_size: few; j_call: TRBJ2-2; cdr3_nt: TGTGCCAGCAGTTACAGGGGGCTTGGCGGGGAGCTGTTTTTT; cdr3_aa: CASSYRGLGGELFF
d_call: NA; v_call: TRBV7-9; clone_size: NA; j_call: TRBJ2-6; cdr3_nt: TGTGCCAGCAGCGCTTTAATTGACTCTGGGGCCAACGTCCTGACTTTC; cdr3_aa: CASSALIDSGANVLTF
d_call: NA; v_call: TRBV6-1; clone_size: NA; j_call: TRBJ2-1; cdr3_nt: TGTGCCAGCAGTGAGAGCGCCTACAATGAGCAGTTCTTC; cdr3_aa: CASSESAYNEQFF
d_call: NA; v_call: TRBV20-1; clone_size: few; j_call: TRBJ2-1; cdr3_nt: TGCAGTGCTAGCCCGAGGCGCTCCTACAATGAGCAGTTCTTC; cdr3_aa: CSASPRRSYNEQFF
d_call: TRBD1; v_call: TRBV4-1; clone_size: NA; j_call: TRBJ1-3; cdr3_nt: TGCGCCAGCAGCTCTTGGACAGGGAACTCTGGAAACACCATATATTTT; cdr3_aa: CASSSWTGNSGNTIYF
d_call: NA; v_call: TRBV6-1; clone_size: many; j_call: TRBJ2-3; cdr3_nt: TGTGCCAGCAGCCGACCGATAGCGGATAGCACAGATACGCAGTATTTT; cdr3_aa: CASSRPIADSTDTQYF
d_call: NA; v_call: TRBV5-1; clone_size: NA; j_call: TRBJ1-1; cdr3_nt: TGCGCCAGCAGCCCGGAGGGACGCAGGAACACTGAAGCTTTCTTT; cdr3_aa: CASSPEGRRNTEAFF
d_call: NA; v_call: TRBV5-1; clone_size: NA; j_call: TRBJ2-2; cdr3_nt: TGCGCCAGCAGCTTTTCCACCGTGCGGACCGGGGAGCTGTTTTTT; cdr3_aa: CASSFSTVRTGELFF
d_call: NA; v_call: TRBV20-1; clone_size: many; j_call: TRBJ1-2; cdr3_nt: TGCAGTGCTATATCGTATGGCTACACCTTC; cdr3_aa: CSAISYGYTF
d_call: NA; v_call: TRBV28; clone_size: few; j_call: TRBJ2-3; cdr3_nt: TGTGCCAGCAGTCCTGCCAGGGGGGCTAGCACAGATACGCAGTATTTT; cdr3_aa: CASSPARGASTDTQYF